Below are 22 T cell receptor beta chains sequenced from a single sample in a study of T cells in localized non-small cell lung cancer. The table came from immunoSEQ multiplex PCR; TCRdb's copy has only in-frame clones and leaves some out. The profile shows about 26,000 clones, approximately 86% of them singletons. Sequenced here: peripheral blood, sampled before any cancer treatment. These receptor sequences come from a female donor over 55 with stage II squamous cell lung carcinoma.

CDR3 amino acids: CASLGQVLDTQYF. The CDR3 nucleotides are TGTGCCAGCCTCGGACAGGTCCTTGATACGCAGTATTTT. The chain combines TRBV6-6 with TRBJ2-3, with 7 bases identical to TRBD1. Per the germline V gene, CDR1 is MNHNY and CDR2 is SVGAGI (reference sequence). The CDR3 contains 13 residues. Trimming took 8 bases from V and 6 from J; bases not matched to a gene: 8.

V and J are TRBV9 and TRBJ2-7; maybe TRBD1 (5 bases). The CDR3 loop spans 12 amino acids. CDR1 is SGDLS, CDR2 YYNGEE, per germline. V lost 3 bases to trimming and J lost 4 bases, with 8 bases between them. As DNA, the CDR3 is TGTGCCAGCAGCGCGCAGGGTTACGAGCAGTACTTC. Translation: CASSAQGYEQYF.

The CDR3 region has the DNA TGTGCCTGGAGGTGGGCTAGCGGTACCTACGAGCAGTACTTC. Residues: CAWRWASGTYEQYF. The rearrangement joins TRBV30 to TRBJ2-7; 7 nucleotides line up with TRBD2. Germline V gene data show CDR1 as GTSNPN and CDR2 as SVGIG (reference sequence). Unmatched junction bases numbered 7, after V lost 3 bases and J lost 2 bases. The CDR3 runs to 14 residues.

This clone has just one count. The chain combines TRBV7-8 with TRBJ1-1; D gene ambiguous. The CDR3 is 13 residues long. From germline, CDR1 is SGHVS and CDR2 FQNEAQ. Deletions cut 1 base from V and 7 bases from J, with 10 bases between. CDR3 residues: CASSLGGSNEAFF. The CDR3 coding sequence is TGTGCCAGCAGCTTAGGCGGGAGTAATGAAGCTTTCTTT.

The V call is TRBV5-4, the J call TRBJ2-5; 7 nucleotides agree with TRBD1. Trimming removed 4 bases from V and 7 bases from J; junction bases left unmatched: 7. The CDR3 loop spans 13 amino acids. Germline CDR1 is SGHNT and CDR2 is YYREEE (reference sequence). CDR3 residues: CASSTDRVGTQYF. As DNA, the CDR3 is TGTGCCAGCAGCACTGACAGGGTTGGGACCCAGTACTTC.

This chain uses TRBV28 with TRBJ1-2; the D is unclear. Germline lookup yields CDR1 MDHEN and CDR2 SYDVKM. The germline V and J ends were trimmed by 5 bases and 6 bases, with 10 bases remaining between them. The CDR3 extends over 12 amino acids. The chain's CDR3 is CASSTEVDGYTF. The DNA for the CDR3 is TGTGCCAGCAGTACAGAGGTTGATGGCTACACCTTC.

In this sample, this clone turned up once. The rearrangement links TRBV30 to TRBJ1-5; D call uncertain. Germline assignment: CDR1 GTSNPN and CDR2 SVGIG (reference sequence). V lost 1 base, J lost 6 bases, and 16 bases lay in between. The CDR3 runs to 15 residues. The CDR3, as DNA: TGTGCCTGGAGTGGTTTGGCCTCTCGAGGTCAGCCCCAGCATTTT. This translates into CAWSGLASRGQPQHF.

V gene TRBV19 combines with J gene TRBJ2-1; the D gene is possibly TRBD2 (5 bases). CDR1 LNHDA and CDR2 SQIVND come from the germline V gene (reference sequence). This CDR3 comprises 15 residues. Trimming left V 5 bases short and J 6 bases short, with 17 bases between. CDR3 residues: CASSSLSSDLNEQFF. CDR3 nucleotides: TGTGCCAGTAGTTCATTGAGTAGCGACCTCAATGAGCAGTTCTTC. Full variable domain (outside the CDR3, taken from reference TRBV19 and TRBJ2-1): DGGITQSPKYLFRKEGQNVTLSCEQNLNHDAMYWYRQDPGQGLRLIYYSQIVNDFQKGDIAEGYSVSREKKESFPLTVTSAQKNPTAFYLCASSSLSSDLNEQFFGPGTRLTVL.

The chain recombines TRBV27 with TRBJ2-3; D not resolved. The CDR3 extends over 16 amino acids. CDR1 is MNHEY, CDR2 SMNVEV, per germline (reference sequence). The V end was cut by 7 bases, the J end by 6 bases, with 23 bases between. Here the CDR3 reads CASNNFPSGGPDTQYF. The CDR3 coding sequence is TGTGCCAGCAATAATTTTCCATCGGGTGGCCCTGATACGCAGTATTTT.

The chain employs TRBV5-5 and TRBJ1-6, with D unresolved. V was cut by 0 bases and J by 6 bases, with 10 bases left in between. This CDR3 has 15 residues. The V gene's germline CDR1 is SGHKS and CDR2 YYEKEE (reference sequence). CDR3 bases: TGTGCCAGCAGCTTGGCGTTATTGGGTAATTCACCCCTCCACTTT. As protein: CASSLALLGNSPLHF.

The J gene is TRBJ1-2, the V gene TRBV9, with TRBD1 as a possible D gene (6 bases). Deletions cut 4 bases from V and 4 bases from J, with 17 bases between. CDR1 and CDR2 from the germline V gene are SGDLS and YYNGEE. The CDR3 consists of 15 residues. CDR3 sequence (DNA): TGTGCCAGCAGCCGAGGGGGGGACGGTGTCTATGGCTACACCTTC. Its protein product is CASSRGGDGVYGYTF.

The rearrangement joins TRBV7-8 to TRBJ2-2; D might be TRBD1 (5 bases). V was clipped by 1 base and J by 4 bases, with 10 bases between them. CDR1 is SGHVS and CDR2 is FQNEAQ in the germline V gene. The CDR3 length is 15 residues. The CDR3 nucleotides read TGTGCCAGCAGCTTAGTGCAGGGTAGCACCGGGGAGCTGTTTTTT. Protein product: CASSLVQGSTGELFF. The full variable domain, in which reference TRBV7-8 and TRBJ2-2 provide the parts outside the CDR3, is GAGVSQSPRYKVAKRGQDVALRCDPISGHVSLFWYQQALGQGPEFLTYFQNEAQLDKSGLPSDRFFAERPEGSVSTLKIQRTQQEDSAVYLCASSLVQGSTGELFFGEGSRLTVL.

The J gene is TRBJ2-3, the V gene TRBV4-3, with D perhaps TRBD2 (6 bases). The CDR3 spans 17 residues. V lost 0 bases to trimming and J lost 0 bases, with 13 bases between them. Germline V gene data show CDR1 as LGHNA and CDR2 as YSLEER. The CDR3 DNA follows: TGCGCCAGCAGCCAAGAACGTTGGGGAGGTAGCACAGATACGCAGTATTTT. This gives the protein CASSQERWGGSTDTQYF.

This chain joins TRBV27 and TRBJ2-6; D is uncertain. Germline values: CDR1 MNHEY, CDR2 SMNVEV (reference sequence). The CDR3 has 16 amino acids. Deletions cut 5 bases from V and 0 bases from J, with 11 bases between. The CDR3 is CASSQAGNSGANVLTF. For the CDR3, the DNA is TGTGCCAGCAGTCAAGCCGGAAACTCTGGGGCCAACGTCCTGACTTTC.

The chain couples TRBV5-1 to TRBJ2-7, with TRBD1 as a possible D gene (5 bases). This CDR3 is built from 13 residues. V lost 0 bases to trimming and J lost 1 base, with 5 bases between them. Germline V gene data show CDR1 as SGHRS and CDR2 as YFSETQ. The CDR3 protein is CASSLDRSYEQYF. For the CDR3, the DNA is TGCGCCAGCAGCTTGGACAGGTCCTACGAGCAGTACTTC.

V gene TRBV5-4 combines with J gene TRBJ1-1; D remains unclear. Trimming shortened V by 2 bases and J by 1 base, and 9 bases separated the two germline ends. The CDR3 loop spans 14 amino acids. In germline, CDR1 is SGHNT, CDR2 YYREEE (reference sequence). Here the CDR3 reads CASSLEVGNTEAFF. The CDR3 nucleotides read TGTGCCAGCAGCTTAGAGGTGGGGAACACTGAAGCTTTCTTT.

This chain connects TRBV29-1 to TRBJ2-2, with 11 nucleotides matching TRBD2. This CDR3 comprises 16 residues. Germline V gene data show CDR1 as SQVTM and CDR2 as ANQGSEA. V lost 5 bases to trimming and J lost 5 bases; unmatched junction nucleotides: 10. The CDR3 coding sequence is TGCAGCGTTTCAGGTTCACTAGCGGGAGTTACCGGGGAGCTGTTTTTT. Translated, it gives CSVSGSLAGVTGELFF.

The chain uses TRBV18 and TRBJ1-4, with 7 nucleotides matching TRBD1. The CDR3 runs 14 residues. Germline CDR1 KGHSH, CDR2 LQKENI. Germline trimming cut 3 bases from V and 5 bases from J; bases unmatched to any gene: 3. The CDR3 loop is CASSPGQRNEKLFF. In DNA, the CDR3 is TGTGCCAGCTCACCGGGACAGAGGAATGAAAAACTGTTTTTT.

The J gene is TRBJ2-3, the V gene TRBV7-6, with TRBD2 matching over 11 bases. Germline assignment: CDR1 SGHVS and CDR2 FNYEAQ. This CDR3 contains 15 residues. Unmatched junction bases numbered 5, after V lost 4 bases and J lost 5 bases. The CDR3 DNA sequence: TGTGCCAGCAGCTGGGGGGGGACTAGCGGAGATACGCAGTATTTT. Protein sequence: CASSWGGTSGDTQYF.

The V and J genes are TRBV5-6 and TRBJ1-1; the D is unclear. V shed 0 bases and J shed 1 base, with 7 bases lying between them. Germline CDR1 reads SGHDT; CDR2 reads YYEEEE. The CDR3 runs to 14 residues. CDR3 protein: CASSLDLSNTEAFF. CDR3 coding DNA: TGTGCCAGCAGCTTGGACCTTTCGAACACTGAAGCTTTCTTT.

The rearrangement uses TRBV30 and TRBJ2-5; no reliable D call. The CDR3 consists of 13 residues. Trimming shortened V by 0 bases and J by 5 bases, and 10 bases separated the two germline ends. The germline V gene encodes CDR1 GTSNPN and CDR2 SVGIG (reference sequence). The CDR3 DNA reads TGTGCCTGGAGTGTAGGCTCGGAGGAGACCCAGTACTTC. Its translation is CAWSVGSEETQYF.

The chain combines TRBV10-1 with TRBJ2-7; the D gene is possibly TRBD2 (6 bases). This CDR3 has 12 residues. Between the trimmed V and J ends, which lost 7 bases and 8 bases, there was a span of 15 bases. Germline CDR1 WNHNN, CDR2 SYGVQD (reference sequence). The CDR3, as DNA: TGCGCCAGCAAGTCCCCCGCGGGGAAGCAGTACTTC. Protein sequence: CASKSPAGKQYF.